Following are 25 T cell receptor beta chains from one sample sequenced in a study of T cells in Graves' hyperthyroidism and ophthalmopathy. TCR beta CDR3 regions were amplified from RNA. The HTBI primer set served for first-round RT-PCR of the TCR CDR3. TCRdb reprocessed the multiplex PCR reads with MiXCR, giving one entry per CDR3 protein. The sample holds approximately 640,000 distinct CDR3 sequences, roughly 46% seen once. Sequences were obtained from peripheral blood or thyroid tissue (not recorded which). These receptors were collected from an adult man with Graves' disease, either hyperthyroidism or ophthalmopathy (not recorded which).

This clonotype was counted at least ten times. The genes are TRBV7-2 and TRBJ1-1; possible D gene TRBD1, 5 bases. The CDR3 contains 15 residues. Germline CDR1 reads SGHTA; CDR2 reads FQGNSA. Between the trimmed V and J ends, which lost 4 bases and 0 bases, there was a span of 12 bases. CDR3 coding DNA: TGTGCCAGCAGCTCGACAGTGGGACTGAACACTGAAGCTTTCTTT. It yields the protein CASSSTVGLNTEAFF.

This chain links TRBV9 with TRBJ1-2, with 10 bases that match TRBD1. The germline gives CDR1 SGDLS, CDR2 YYNGEE. V trimming: 7 bases; J trimming: 7 bases; junction bases outside the gene matches: 4. The CDR3 covers 12 residues. The CDR3 bases are TGTGCCAGCGCTGGACAGGGGGGTGGCTACACCTTC. This gives the protein CASAGQGGGYTF.

The V and J genes are TRBV20-1 and TRBJ2-5, with 7 bases aligning to TRBD1. Germline lookup yields CDR1 DFQATT and CDR2 SNEGSKA (reference sequence). CDR3 size: 15 residues. The V and J ends lost 5 bases and 5 bases, in that order; junction bases with no gene match: 14. CDR3 DNA sequence: TGCAGTGCTCTATCATTGACAGGGCTGGAGGAGACCCAGTACTTC. Protein product: CSALSLTGLEETQYF.

This chain uses TRBV11-2 with TRBJ2-1; 11 bases map to TRBD2. Germline V gene sequence: CDR1 SGHAT, CDR2 FQNNGV. V lost 5 bases and J lost 5; bases outside the gene matches: 8. The CDR3 sequence is 16 residues long. The CDR3 region has the DNA TGTGCCAGCAGCCAGGAAATAGCGGGAGGGGACAATGAGCAGTTCTTC. This gives the protein CASSQEIAGGDNEQFF. Full variable domain (outside the CDR3, taken from reference TRBV11-2 and TRBJ2-1): EAGVAQSPRYKIIEKRQSVAFWCNPISGHATLYWYQQILGQGPKLLIQFQNNGVVDDSQLPKDRFSAERLKGVDSTLKIQPAKLEDSAVYLCASSQEIAGGDNEQFFGPGTRLTVL.

The genes are TRBV2 and TRBJ1-1, with D possibly matching TRBD1 (5 bases). The V end lost 2 bases, the J end lost 4 bases, and 14 bases lay between the germline ends. This CDR3 has 15 amino acids. Germline CDR1 reads SNHLY; CDR2 reads FYNNEI. CDR3 DNA sequence: TGTGCCAGCAGTGAACGGAAGGGGTGGGGCACTGAAGCTTTCTTT. Translating gives CASSERKGWGTEAFF. Drawing the rest from reference TRBV2 and TRBJ1-1, the complete variable domain is EPEVTQTPSHQVTQMGQEVILRCVPISNHLYFYWYRQILGQKVEFLVSFYNNEISEKSEIFDDQFSVERPDGSNFTLKIRSTKLEDSAMYFCASSERKGWGTEAFFGQGTRLTVV.

This clonotype occurred a few times. The CDR3 reads CASSSRTGTEAFF. The CDR3 DNA follows: TGTGCCAGCAGTTCCCGGACCGGGACAGAAGCTTTCTTT. The rearrangement joins TRBV12-3 or TRBV12-4 to TRBJ1-1; perhaps TRBD1 as D (6 bases). The CDR3 has 13 residues. V was pared by 4 bases and J by 8 bases, with 14 bases between.

This chain connects TRBV7-6 to TRBJ1-5; no reliable D call. CDR1 SGHVS and CDR2 FNYEAQ come from the germline V gene. The CDR3 has 16 residues. The V end was cut by 1 base, the J end by 5 bases, with 15 bases between. CDR3 nucleotides: TGTGCCAGCAGCTTAGAGGCGGGCAGTCCCGATCAGCCCCAGCATTTT. Protein: CASSLEAGSPDQPQHF.

This chain uses TRBV7-8 with TRBJ2-7, with D possibly being TRBD1 or TRBD2 (6 bases each). The CDR3 has 16 residues. V lost 1 base and J lost 5, with 18 bases in between. Germline V gives CDR1 SGHVS, CDR2 FQNEAQ. The CDR3 loop reads CASSLGVWGATDEQYF. The CDR3 DNA sequence: TGTGCCAGCAGCTTAGGCGTGTGGGGGGCGACGGACGAGCAGTACTTC.

The gene calls are TRBV29-1 and TRBJ1-2; maybe TRBD1 (5 bases). The germline gives CDR1 SQVTM, CDR2 ANQGSEA. V lost 4 bases, J lost 12 bases, and 21 bases lay in between. The CDR3 runs to 13 residues. CDR3 region: CSVALQAFSGNTF. CDR3 bases: TGCAGCGTTGCATTACAGGCCTTCTCTGGAAACACCTTC.

The chain recombines TRBV19 with TRBJ1-2; perhaps TRBD1 as D (5 bases). Trimming took 7 bases from V and 7 from J, leaving 13 bases between them. Germline CDR1 reads LNHDA; CDR2 reads SQIVND (reference sequence). The CDR3 is made up of 12 amino acids. The CDR3 region has the DNA TGTGCCAGTAATATTGAGGGGATTGGCTACACCTTC. Protein sequence: CASNIEGIGYTF. The full variable domain, rest sourced from reference TRBV19 and TRBJ1-2, is DGGITQSPKYLFRKEGQNVTLSCEQNLNHDAMYWYRQDPGQGLRLIYYSQIVNDFQKGDIAEGYSVSREKKESFPLTVTSAQKNPTAFYLCASNIEGIGYTFGSGTRLTVV.

This clonotype showed up just once. The chain uses TRBV28 and TRBJ1-4, with no clear D. This CDR3 has 14 residues. V was trimmed by 5 bases and J by 5 bases, leaving 12 bases between them. The germline V gene has CDR1 MDHEN and CDR2 SYDVKM. The CDR3 loop is CASSMDGVNEKLFF. CDR3 in DNA: TGTGCCAGCAGTATGGACGGAGTCAATGAAAAACTGTTTTTT.

This chain connects TRBV29-1 to TRBJ1-2; no firm D call. With 8 bases removed from V and 8 bases from J, the gap between germline ends came to 15 bases. The CDR3 has 11 amino acids. The germline V gene has CDR1 SQVTM and CDR2 ANQGSEA. CDR3 amino acids: CSLAGGHGYTF. CDR3 coding DNA: TGCAGCTTAGCAGGAGGGCACGGCTACACCTTC.

This clonotype was observed once. The chain couples TRBV7-6 to TRBJ2-5; 10 bases align to TRBD2. Germline assignment: CDR1 SGHVS and CDR2 FNYEAQ. With V trimmed by 4 bases and J by 1 base, 9 bases remained unmatched. This CDR3 is built from 17 residues. The CDR3 DNA follows: TGTGCCAGCAGCTCAAGACTAGCGGGTGGGGTCCAAGAGACCCAGTACTTC. Translated, it gives CASSSRLAGGVQETQYF.

This clonotype was seen at least ten times. The chain carries TRBV29-1 and TRBJ1-1, with D possibly TRBD1 on 6 matching bases. CDR1 and CDR2 (germline): SQVTM, ANQGSEA. With 5 bases removed from V and 0 bases from J, the gap between germline ends came to 10 bases. The CDR3 length is 13 residues. CDR3 DNA sequence: TGCAGCGTTCGACAGGCTATGAACACTGAAGCTTTCTTT. This sequence encodes CSVRQAMNTEAFF.

The chain has TRBV7-9 and TRBJ1-1; no reliable D call. Germline V gene sequence: CDR1 SEHNR, CDR2 FQNEAQ (reference sequence). This CDR3 is 13 amino acids long. V was shortened by 8 bases and J by 1 base, with 11 bases between the two germline ends. The CDR3 spells CASSPNQNTEAFF. CDR3 bases: TGTGCCAGCTCACCGAACCAGAACACTGAAGCTTTCTTT.

The V call is TRBV7-3, the J call TRBJ2-7; 7 bases line up with TRBD2. The CDR3 loop spans 12 amino acids. From germline, CDR1 is SGHTA and CDR2 FQGTGA. The junction had 4 bases not matched to a gene; V was cut back by 5 bases and J by 6 bases. The CDR3 DNA reads TGTGCCAGCAGCCTTCGGACTAGCGAGCAGTACTTC. Residues: CASSLRTSEQYF.

As to this clonotype: At one end, the junction sequence differs from germline, possibly due to a read error. The V gene is TRBV24-1, the J gene TRBJ1-5, with a weak D call TRBD1 (5 bases). CDR3 length equals 14 residues. From germline, CDR1 is KGHDR and CDR2 SFDVKD. For the CDR3, the DNA is TGTGCCAGCAGTTTCTCCAGGGAAGGGCAGCCCCAGCATTTT. It yields the protein CASSFSREGQPQHF.

This chain connects TRBV6-2 or TRBV6-3 to TRBJ1-2; 10 bases fit TRBD1. CDR1 MNHEY and CDR2 SVGEGT come from the germline V gene. The CDR3 contains 16 residues. J lost 7 bases, V lost 4 bases, and 12 bases had no gene match. DNA for the CDR3: TGTGCCAGCAGTTCGCTGACAGGGGGCTACGAGTCTGGCTACACCTTC. The encoded protein is CASSSLTGGYESGYTF.

This clonotype has a count of ten or more. V gene TRBV2 combines with J gene TRBJ1-5; D gene ambiguous. The germline gives CDR1 SNHLY, CDR2 FYNNEI. This CDR3 region has 13 residues. Trimming left V 6 bases short and J 3 bases short, with 9 bases between. Here the CDR3 reads CASRTGFNQPQHF. CDR3 in DNA: TGTGCCAGCAGGACCGGGTTCAATCAGCCCCAGCATTTT.

A word on this clonotype: Relative to the germline gene, one junction end is altered; a read error may explain this. The rearrangement uses TRBV2 and TRBJ1-6; D gene uncertain. The CDR3 is made up of 15 amino acids. Per the germline V gene, CDR1 is SNHLY and CDR2 is FYNNEI. The CDR3 spells CASGEPGPYNSPLHF. CDR3 nucleotide sequence: TGTGCCAGCGGTGAACCAGGACCTTATAATTCACCCCTCCACTTT.

A few counts support this clonotype. This chain joins TRBV2 and TRBJ1-6; D gene unclear. The germline V gene has CDR1 SNHLY and CDR2 FYNNEI. V shed 8 bases and J shed 7 bases, with 9 bases lying between them. The CDR3 runs to 12 residues. CDR3 sequence reads: CASAFGNSPLHF. The CDR3 DNA reads as TGTGCCAGCGCCTTCGGGAATTCACCCCTCCACTTT.

This clonotype was picked up one time. A much larger clone is a single base away; this may be a read error. This chain joins TRBV19 and TRBJ1-5, with D unclear. The germline V gene encodes CDR1 LNHDA and CDR2 SQIVND (reference sequence). The CDR3 has 13 amino acids. For the CDR3, the DNA is TGTGCCAGTAGTATCGACACGAATCAGCCCCATCATTTT. As protein: CASSIDTNQPHHF. Supplemented by reference TRBV19 and TRBJ1-5, the full variable domain reads DGGITQSPKYLFRKEGQNVTLSCEQNLNHDAMYWYRQDPGQGLRLIYYSQIVNDFQKGDIAEGYSVSREKKESFPLTVTSAQKNPTAFYLCASSIDTNQPHHFGDGTRLSIL.

Turning to this clonotype: The junction does not match germline at one end; this may be a read error. The chain couples TRBV10-3 to TRBJ2-2; tentatively, D is TRBD1 or TRBD2 (5 bases each). The CDR3 runs 12 residues. CDR1 is ENHRY, CDR2 SYGVKD, per germline. The CDR3 reads CAASRVTGELLF. In DNA, the CDR3 is TGTGCCGCCTCCAGGGTCACCGGGGAGCTGCTTTTT.

This clonotype has only one observation. A read error may explain this, as a much larger clone is one base away. The chain recombines TRBV2 with TRBJ1-1; possibly TRBD1 for D (5 bases). Per the germline V gene, CDR1 is SNHLY and CDR2 is FYNNEI. The CDR3 has 15 residues. V was clipped by 6 bases and J by 1 base, with 15 bases between them. The CDR3 loop reads CASREKQVSNTEAFF. Here the CDR3 DNA reads TGTGCCAGCAGAGAGAAACAGGTTTCGAACACTGAAGCTTTCTTT.

This clonotype was detected only a few times. This chain links TRBV20-1 with TRBJ2-7; 9 bases align to TRBD2. The CDR3 length is 15 residues. After removal of 3 bases from V and 2 bases from J, the junction contained 8 bases not matched to a gene. CDR1 DFQATT and CDR2 SNEGSKA come from the germline V gene (reference sequence). The CDR3 DNA follows: TGCAGTGCTAGTAGGGGCGCGGGGGGGACCTACGAGCAGTACTTC. This translates into CSASRGAGGTYEQYF.